This TCR beta chain was obtained from a study of T cell changes during pregnancy in multiple sclerosis (dated by TCRdb to between 2018 and 2021). Regarding the research as a whole: The study looked at changes in the T cell repertoire across pregnancy in women with multiple sclerosis.

Libraries were prepared through the immunoSEQ multiplex PCR assay. The table comes from immuneACCESS by way of TCRdb, which keeps in-frame sequences with V and J called. Part of the clones is missing from these tables; in studies checked, under half for an unresolved V gene and the rest for unknown reasons. The sample includes fewer than 30,000 clones, with about 92% observed a single time. The ten largest clonotypes hold 5.7% of the sample. CDR1 is given as SGHRS and CDR2 as YFSETQ, both from the germline V gene. The CDR3 starts with the cysteine, ends with the phenylalanine, and has 14 residues. Just CDR3 DNA is preserved here, 42 bases in frame from base 1. Trimming costs V 0 bases and J 4 bases, and their ends lie 10 bases apart. As for this clone: The target of this receptor is not known. No clone much larger than this one lies a single base away; base qualities are absent.

This sample comprised CD8+ T cells from peripheral blood mononuclear cells, obtained before pregnancy. The chain is assembled from TRBV5-1 and TRBJ1-1, with no confidently assigned D gene. This TCR derives from a female donor with multiple sclerosis, enrolled in a pregnancy study. The CDR3 in this case is CASSLVGLSTEAFF. In nucleotides, the sequence is TGCGCCAGCAGCTTGGTCGGACTAAGCACTGAAGCTTTCTTT.